The 22 T cell receptor beta chains in this list originate from one sample, sequenced in a study of blood T cell repertoires in COVID-19. Here immunoSEQ multiplex PCR was the method, and the copy in TCRdb shows in-frame clones only, minus some. This sample carries some 150,000 clones, 85% of them seen once, and the ten largest clones take approximately 1%. Input material: peripheral blood. The receptors come from a man aged 35 to 55 with acute or convalescent COVID-19.

The rearrangement links TRBV12-3 or TRBV12-4 to TRBJ2-7; D ambiguous. This CDR3 is built from 13 residues. Trimming shortened V by 1 base and J by 4 bases, and 8 bases separated the two germline ends. In DNA form, the CDR3 reads TGTGCCAGCAGTTTAGAACTTACTTACGAGCAGTACTTC. Translation: CASSLELTYEQYF.

The chain joins TRBV29-1 to TRBJ2-5; the D gene is possibly TRBD2 (5 bases). The CDR3 runs 12 residues. V was clipped by 3 bases and J by 5 bases, with 10 bases between them. The V gene's germline CDR1 is SQVTM and CDR2 ANQGSEA. The DNA of the CDR3 is TGCAGCGTTGACAGGAGGTTGGAGACCCAGTACTTC. Protein sequence: CSVDRRLETQYF. Filled out from reference TRBV29-1 and TRBJ2-5, the complete variable domain reads SAVISQKPSRDICQRGTSLTIQCQVDSQVTMMFWYRQQPGQSLTLIATANQGSEATYESGFVIDKFPISRPNLTFSTLTVSNMSPEDSSIYLCSVDRRLETQYFGPGTRLLVL.

This sequence joins TRBV5-1 and TRBJ1-1; maybe TRBD1 (6 bases). Germline V lookup: CDR1 SGHRS, CDR2 YFSETQ. The germline V and J ends were trimmed by 6 bases and 1 base, with 22 bases remaining between them. The CDR3 spans 17 residues. The CDR3 loop is CASTQGPPGASNTEAFF. The CDR3 DNA reads TGCGCCAGCACCCAGGGGCCCCCAGGGGCCTCGAACACTGAAGCTTTCTTT.

V gene TRBV24-1 combines with J gene TRBJ1-5; 12 bases agree with TRBD1. Germline V CDR1 and CDR2: KGHDR, SFDVKD. This CDR3 has 18 residues. V lost 6 bases, J lost 6 bases, and 14 bases stayed unmatched. CDR3 DNA: TGTGCCACCAGTCGGGACAGGGGGCGGGTGGTTGCGGGTCAGCCCCAGCATTTT. Translated: CATSRDRGRVVAGQPQHF.

This sequence joins TRBV6-5 and TRBJ1-1; no definite D call. The V gene lost 6 bases and the J gene lost 7 bases, with 21 bases spanning the gap. CDR1 is MNHEY and CDR2 is SVGAGI in the germline V gene. CDR3 length: 15 residues. The CDR3 region has the DNA TGTGCCAGCAGAATAGACACTTACCCTTATCATGAAGCTTTCTTT. Its translation: CASRIDTYPYHEAFF.

Note on this clone: The limits of the CDR3 on the DNA are not certain, so only TCRdb's listed CDR3 is given. The V call is TRBV21-1, the J call TRBJ2-7; the D segment call TRBD1 is taken from the table without a DNA check. TRBV21-1 is termed a pseudogene. Including both end residues, the CDR3 is 16 amino acids long. This chain's CDR3 is CASSKVGQGSSYEQYF.

The chain couples TRBV30 to TRBJ2-3; 9 bases line up with TRBD2. Trimming took 4 bases from V and 2 from J; bases not matched to a gene: 1. Germline CDR1 is GTSNPN and CDR2 is SVGIG (reference sequence). The CDR3 has 13 amino acids. The CDR3 DNA is TGTGCCTGGACTAGCGGGAACACAGATACGCAGTATTTT. The encoded protein is CAWTSGNTDTQYF.

J is TRBJ1-1 and V is TRBV27; the match to TRBD1 covers 8 bases. The V segment lost 5 bases and the J segment 5 bases; nucleotides outside the gene matches: 7. Germline values: CDR1 MNHEY, CDR2 SMNVEV (reference sequence). The CDR3 length is 14 residues. CDR3: CASSLGQGGTEAFF. The CDR3 coding sequence is TGTGCCAGCAGTCTAGGACAGGGAGGAACTGAAGCTTTCTTT.

This clone was found a few times. The V call is TRBV3-1 (or the pseudogene TRBV3-2), the J call TRBJ1-1, with D uncertain. This CDR3 has 15 residues. Trimming left V 3 bases short and J 1 base short, with 12 bases between. Germline V gene lookup returns CDR1 LGHDT and CDR2 YNNKEL (reference sequence). CDR3 protein: CASSQGGGPNTEAFF. The CDR3 DNA follows: TGTGCCAGCAGCCAGGGTGGCGGGCCGAACACTGAAGCTTTCTTT.

This chain connects TRBV7-2 to TRBJ1-2, with D tentatively TRBD1 (5 bases). This CDR3 has 14 residues. Germline lookup yields CDR1 SGHTA and CDR2 FQGNSA. Trimming removed 5 bases at V and 3 bases at J, with 13 bases between. The CDR3 nucleotides read TGTGCCAGCAGCCCTCCACAGGCCTACTATGGCTACACCTTC. Its translation is CASSPPQAYYGYTF.

The genes are TRBV29-1 and TRBJ1-5, with unresolved D. The V and J ends lost 0 bases and 5 bases respectively, with 14 bases between them. Germline values: CDR1 SQVTM, CDR2 ANQGSEA. CDR3 length: 15 residues. CDR3 bases: TGCAGCGTTGAAGATATAGGCCAGGTAGATCAGCCCCAGCATTTT. Encoded protein: CSVEDIGQVDQPQHF.

This clone was found once. This sequence joins TRBV27 and TRBJ1-2; 11 nucleotides agree with TRBD1. Germline values: CDR1 MNHEY, CDR2 SMNVEV (reference sequence). V gave up 6 bases and J gave up 6 bases; unmatched junction bases: 18. This CDR3 comprises 18 residues. Written as DNA, the CDR3 is TGTGCCAGCAGGGGATCCTCGGGACAGGGGGTGTTCGGGCATGGCTACACCTTC. Its protein is CASRGSSGQGVFGHGYTF.

The chain has TRBV30 and TRBJ1-2, with TRBD1 matching 9 bases. Germline assignment: CDR1 GTSNPN and CDR2 SVGIG (reference sequence). The CDR3 consists of 14 residues. Germline trimming cut 3 bases from V and 2 bases from J; bases unmatched to any gene: 4. The CDR3 DNA follows: TGTGCCTGGAGGGGGGACAGGGCGAACTATGGCTACACCTTC. This translates into CAWRGDRANYGYTF.

The V gene is TRBV28, the J gene TRBJ1-2; no clear D gene. The CDR3 spans 13 residues. Germline-derived CDR1 and CDR2 are MDHEN and SYDVKM. The V and J ends lost 5 bases and 0 bases respectively, with 7 bases between them. CDR3 region: CASSPYPNYGYTF. As DNA, the CDR3 is TGTGCCAGCAGTCCCTACCCTAACTATGGCTACACCTTC.

This clone was observed once. The chain links TRBV5-4 to TRBJ1-3, with TRBD1 as a possible D gene (5 bases). Germline loops: CDR1 SGHNT, CDR2 YYREEE (reference sequence). The CDR3 runs 15 residues. V was cut by 4 bases and J by 0 bases, with 11 bases left in between. The CDR3 region has the DNA TGTGCCAGCAGCAGGGGCACAGACTCTGGAAACACCATATATTTT. It encodes CASSRGTDSGNTIYF.

The rearrangement joins TRBV7-6 to TRBJ2-7; 7 bases agree with TRBD1. The V gene's germline CDR1 is SGHVS and CDR2 FNYEAQ. The CDR3 runs to 11 residues. The trim removed 4 bases at V and 10 bases at J, leaving 4 bases unmatched. CDR3 DNA sequence: TGTGCCAGCAGCTCCGACAGGGTTCAGTACTTC. This encodes CASSSDRVQYF.

The J gene is TRBJ1-6, the V gene TRBV18; 7 bases are shared with TRBD1. The germline V gene has CDR1 KGHSH and CDR2 LQKENI. The CDR3 covers 14 residues. The trim removed 5 bases at V and 6 bases at J, leaving 4 bases unmatched. As DNA, the CDR3 is TGTGCCAGCTCATCGGACAGGTTTAATTCACCCCTCCACTTT. As protein: CASSSDRFNSPLHF.

The chain uses TRBV5-1 and TRBJ2-5; TRBD1 agrees at 7 bases. CDR1 is SGHRS and CDR2 is YFSETQ in the germline V gene. Trimming at V came to 1 base and at J to 6 bases, leaving 3 bases not matched to a gene. CDR3 length: 13 amino acids. The CDR3 reads CASSLQGEKTQYF. For the CDR3, the DNA is TGCGCCAGCAGCTTGCAGGGGGAGAAGACCCAGTACTTC.

The rearrangement uses TRBV19 and TRBJ1-1; tentatively, D is TRBD1 (5 bases). With 2 bases removed from V and 6 bases from J, the gap between germline ends came to 13 bases. The germline CDR1 and CDR2 sequences are LNHDA and SQIVND (reference sequence). The length of the CDR3 is 14 residues. CDR3 protein: CASSIRSQGSEAFF. The CDR3 DNA follows: TGTGCCAGTAGTATACGGAGCCAGGGTTCTGAAGCTTTCTTT.

The chain uses TRBV4-3 and TRBJ2-2; D is perhaps TRBD1 (5 bases). Looked up from germline, CDR1 is LGHNA and CDR2 is YSLEER. The CDR3 length is 14 residues. Trimming stripped 5 bases from V and 7 bases from J, with 14 bases between. DNA of the CDR3: TGCGCCAGCAGCACCCGACAGTACCTCGGGGAGCTGTTTTTT. Protein product: CASSTRQYLGELFF.

The genes are TRBV18 and TRBJ2-3, with D perhaps TRBD1 (5 bases). CDR3 size: 15 residues. The germline V and J ends were trimmed by 6 bases and 5 bases, with 18 bases remaining between them. Germline loops: CDR1 KGHSH, CDR2 LQKENI. DNA for the CDR3: TGTGCCAGCTCTCAATCCGGGTCCAGGGAAGATACGCAGTATTTT. Translating it yields CASSQSGSREDTQYF. The whole variable domain, filled in from reference TRBV18 and TRBJ2-3, reads NAGVMQNPRHLVRRRGQEARLRCSPMKGHSHVYWYRQLPEEGLKFMVYLQKENIIDESGMPKERFSAEFPKEGPSILRIQQVVRGDSAAYFCASSQSGSREDTQYFGPGTRLTVL.

This clone was recorded only once. The chain carries TRBV5-6 and TRBJ2-7; 10 nucleotides match TRBD1. The V gene's germline CDR1 is SGHDT and CDR2 YYEEEE. V was pared by 4 bases and J by 9 bases, with 10 bases of the junction left unmatched. This CDR3 is built from 14 residues. This CDR3 reads CASSRGTGTGVQYF. The CDR3 DNA sequence: TGTGCCAGCAGCCGTGGGACAGGGACAGGGGTGCAGTACTTC.